This T cell receptor beta chain originates from a study of identical twins. General study findings and limits: The models gave estimates that fell short of the out-of-frame TCR alpha sharing seen in monozygotic twins. For out-of-frame alpha sequences shared by twins, low generation probability was in excess.

MiXCR, applied by TCRdb to the 5' RACE reads, yields one record per CDR3 protein. The profile shows about 920,000 distinct CDR3 sequences, about 12% of them singletons. This CDR3 spans 13 amino acids. V lost 4 bases and J 2 bases, leaving 9 bases between the germline ends. CDR1 and CDR2 from the germline V gene are ENHRY and SYGVKD. This clonotype was picked up a small number of times. Its antigen is not identified. These same records also appear under a second study, on yellow fever vaccine responses in identical twins.

Source material: PBMCs. This TCR derives from a woman aged 18-30 years in good health. The chain carries TRBV10-3 and TRBJ2-7, with D perhaps assigned TRBD1 or TRBD2 (5 bases each). The CDR3 DNA is TGTGCCATCAGTGGAGGGGAGACCTACGAGCAGTACGTC. Protein product: CAISGGETYEQYV.